One T cell receptor beta chain is described in this entry. Germline V gene lookup returns CDR1 KGHDR and CDR2 SFDVKD. V was clipped by 7 bases and J by 7 bases; unmatched bases: 11. The CDR3 sequence is 16 residues long. The assay was immunoSEQ multiplex PCR, and TCRdb's table has in-frame clones only and misses some. The data hold 85,000 to 130,000 clones, with over 75% observed a single time. This sample is drawn from a study of blood T cell repertoires in COVID-19. Looking at the study overall: COVID-19 samples from acute and convalescent phases originated in the United States, Italy and Spain.

The chain recombines TRBV24-1 with TRBJ2-2; 10 bases fit TRBD1. The sequenced material came from peripheral blood. This TCR derives from a woman aged 55-69 years with acute or convalescent COVID-19. In DNA form, the CDR3 reads TGTGCCACCAGCAGATCGACAGGGGGCAGGGGCGGGGAGCTGTTTTTT. This sequence encodes CATSRSTGGRGGELFF.